A single sample is the source of the 18 T cell receptor beta chains below, sequenced in a study of blood T cell repertoires in COVID-19. Assay: immunoSEQ multiplex PCR; the TCRdb copy retains only in-frame clones and omits some. Of fewer than 450,000 clones listed, approximately 88% are singletons. Sequenced material: peripheral blood. The receptors were gathered from a woman aged 45-65 years with COVID-19, enrolled during active disease.

This chain joins TRBV20-1 and TRBJ2-5; tentatively, D is TRBD1 (6 bases). V was cut by 3 bases and J by 1 base, with 9 bases left in between. The V gene's germline CDR1 is DFQATT and CDR2 SNEGSKA (reference sequence). The CDR3 has 13 amino acids. CDR3 loop: CSASKGGQETQYF. Here the CDR3 DNA reads TGCAGTGCTAGTAAAGGGGGCCAAGAGACCCAGTACTTC.

The rearrangement joins TRBV2 to TRBJ1-6; TRBD1 might be the D (6 bases). Deletions cut 11 bases from V and 7 bases from J, with 27 bases between. Germline loops: CDR1 SNHLY, CDR2 FYNNEI. The CDR3 contains 17 residues. CDR3 loop: CASLPLGARTQNSPLHF. The CDR3 nucleotides read TGTGCCTCACTACCACTGGGGGCCCGGACTCAAAATTCACCCCTCCACTTT.

This CDR3 is CASSQDPSFRSGNTIYF. CDR3 bases: TGTGCCAGCAGCCAAGATCCGAGTTTCAGGTCAGGAAACACCATATATTTT. The rearrangement uses TRBV3-1 (or the pseudogene TRBV3-2) and TRBJ1-3, with D uncertain. The CDR3 loop spans 17 amino acids. From germline, CDR1 is LGHDT and CDR2 YNNKEL (reference sequence). Deletions cut 0 bases from V and 4 bases from J, with 16 bases between.

The rearrangement uses TRBV2 and TRBJ1-1, with a weak D call TRBD1 (6 bases). This CDR3 region has 13 residues. CDR1 is SNHLY, CDR2 FYNNEI, per germline. V was clipped by 10 bases and J by 4 bases, with 16 bases between them. The CDR3 protein is CATKTGQFTEAFF. CDR3 bases: TGTGCCACCAAGACTGGACAGTTCACTGAAGCTTTCTTT.

The chain carries TRBV28 and TRBJ2-1; D ambiguous. CDR1 is MDHEN and CDR2 is SYDVKM in the germline V gene. This CDR3 comprises 13 residues. Trimming cost V 10 bases and J 0 bases, with 10 bases left between them. DNA of the CDR3: TGTGCCAACGAGGCCGGCTCCTACAATGAGCAGTTCTTC. Protein sequence: CANEAGSYNEQFF.

The rearrangement uses TRBV4-1 and TRBJ1-6; 7 positions agree with TRBD1. Germline V CDR1 and CDR2: MGHRA, YSYEKL. V shed 1 base, J shed 8 bases, and the junction held 8 bases outside the gene matches. This CDR3 has 16 amino acids. The CDR3 loop is CASSQAPQGRYSPLHF. The DNA for the CDR3 is TGCGCCAGCAGCCAAGCCCCACAGGGGAGGTATTCACCCCTCCACTTT.

The chain uses TRBV9 and TRBJ1-1, with D unresolved. Per germline, CDR1 SGDLS and CDR2 YYNGEE. Trimming took off 0 bases at V and 2 bases at J, with 11 bases between the two ends. CDR3 length equals 15 residues. The CDR3 here is CASSVGRQLNTEAFF. In DNA, the CDR3 is TGTGCCAGCAGCGTAGGGCGGCAGCTTAACACTGAAGCTTTCTTT.

The rearrangement joins TRBV5-1 to TRBJ2-7, with D possibly matching TRBD2 (6 bases). This CDR3 region has 15 residues. V lost 3 bases, J lost 2 bases, and 15 bases lay in between. CDR1 is SGHRS and CDR2 is YFSETQ in the germline V gene. The CDR3 protein is CASSSDGTPAYEQYF. Written as DNA, the CDR3 is TGCGCCAGCAGCTCTGACGGGACTCCTGCCTACGAGCAGTACTTC.

The CDR3 nucleotides are TGTGCCAGCAGGTATAGCTTGAACACTGAAGCTTTCTTT. Protein: CASRYSLNTEAFF. The J gene is TRBJ1-1, the V gene TRBV5-4; D unresolved. CDR1 SGHNT and CDR2 YYREEE come from the germline V gene (reference sequence). CDR3 length equals 13 residues. Trimming cost V 5 bases and J 0 bases, with 8 bases left between them.

The chain has TRBV19 and TRBJ2-5; 10 bases agree with TRBD1. Germline lookup yields CDR1 LNHDA and CDR2 SQIVND (reference sequence). The junction had 5 bases not matched to a gene; V was cut back by 11 bases and J by 2 bases. CDR3 size: 13 residues. The CDR3 sequence: CAVGTGVQETQYF. The CDR3 coding sequence is TGTGCCGTCGGGACAGGGGTTCAAGAGACCCAGTACTTC.

The chain combines TRBV19 with TRBJ2-1, with a tentative D call TRBD2 (6 bases). The CDR3 is made up of 16 amino acids. The V gene lost 1 base and the J gene lost 6 bases, with 16 bases spanning the gap. Germline CDR1 LNHDA, CDR2 SQIVND (reference sequence). Here the CDR3 reads CASSIGYGDSVNEQFF. The CDR3 nucleotides are TGTGCCAGTAGTATAGGGTACGGGGACTCGGTCAATGAGCAGTTCTTC.

This clone occurred a few times. This chain links TRBV19 with TRBJ1-2; no reliable D call. This CDR3 is built from 15 residues. CDR1 is LNHDA and CDR2 is SQIVND in the germline V gene (reference sequence). V was shortened by 5 bases and J by 1 base, with 14 bases between the two germline ends. CDR3 sequence reads: CASSPRGSFNYGYTF. As DNA, the CDR3 is TGTGCCAGTAGTCCACGGGGATCCTTTAACTATGGCTACACCTTC.

The J gene is TRBJ1-1, the V gene TRBV3-1 (or the pseudogene TRBV3-2), with D maybe TRBD1 (5 bases). The CDR3 has 14 residues. V was trimmed by 2 bases and J by 3 bases, leaving 10 bases between them. CDR1 and CDR2 from the germline V gene are LGHDT and YNNKEL (reference sequence). CDR3 sequence reads: CASSQWRGDTEAFF. CDR3 nucleotides: TGTGCCAGCAGCCAATGGAGGGGAGACACTGAAGCTTTCTTT.

This clone occurred a few times. The chain is built from TRBV5-6 and TRBJ1-2; D is perhaps TRBD1 (5 bases). From germline, CDR1 is SGHDT and CDR2 YYEEEE. The CDR3 sequence is 14 residues long. Trimming took 0 bases from V and 4 from J, leaving 10 bases between them. The CDR3 protein is CASSLVGRAYGYTF. The CDR3, as DNA: TGTGCCAGCAGCTTGGTCGGCAGGGCCTATGGCTACACCTTC.

This clone turned up a few times. J is TRBJ1-6 and V is TRBV7-9, with a possible D match to TRBD1 (5 bases). Looked up from germline, CDR1 is SEHNR and CDR2 is FQNEAQ (reference sequence). The CDR3 runs to 15 residues. V was pared by 7 bases and J by 6 bases, with 16 bases between. CDR3: CASNLSPGPNSPLHF. The CDR3, as DNA: TGTGCCAGCAACCTGAGCCCAGGGCCTAATTCACCCCTCCACTTT.

The chain carries TRBV7-2 and TRBJ1-1, with TRBD1 matching over 8 bases. After removal of 5 bases from V and 7 bases from J, the junction contained 12 bases not matched to a gene. Germline V gives CDR1 SGHTA, CDR2 FQGNSA. The CDR3 contains 15 residues. CDR3: CASSLIRGLLDEAFF. The CDR3 DNA reads TGTGCCAGCAGCCTCATCAGGGGGCTATTAGATGAAGCTTTCTTT.

This chain joins TRBV5-1 and TRBJ1-3; 7 nucleotides agree with TRBD1. Germline-derived CDR1 and CDR2 are SGHRS and YFSETQ. This CDR3 comprises 16 residues. The V gene end was trimmed by 4 bases and the J gene end by 0 bases; junction bases not matched to a gene: 7. The CDR3 DNA sequence: TGCGCCAGCAGCGGACAGGCCCAGACCTCTGGAAACACCATATATTTT. Protein: CASSGQAQTSGNTIYF.

CDR3 residues: CASSYSENTEAFF. Written as DNA, the CDR3 is TGTGCCAGCAGTTATAGTGAGAACACTGAAGCTTTCTTT. The chain joins TRBV6-5 to TRBJ1-1, with D uncertain. V lost 3 bases, J lost 1 base, and 6 bases lay in between. This CDR3 spans 13 amino acids. CDR1 and CDR2 (germline): MNHEY, SVGAGI.